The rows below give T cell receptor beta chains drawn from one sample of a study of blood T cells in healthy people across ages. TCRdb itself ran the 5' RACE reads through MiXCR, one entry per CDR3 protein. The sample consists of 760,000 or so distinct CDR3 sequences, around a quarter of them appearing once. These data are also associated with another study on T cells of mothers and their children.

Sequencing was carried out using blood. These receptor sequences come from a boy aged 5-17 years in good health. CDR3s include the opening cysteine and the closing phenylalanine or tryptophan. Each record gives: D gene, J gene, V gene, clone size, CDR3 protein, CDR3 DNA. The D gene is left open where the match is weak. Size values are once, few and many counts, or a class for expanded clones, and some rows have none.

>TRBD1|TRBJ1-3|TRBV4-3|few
CASSQGTGDGNTIYF
TGCGCCAGCAGCCAAGGGACAGGGGATGGAAACACCATATATTTT
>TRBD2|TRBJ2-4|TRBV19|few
CASSPDRLAGEGDIQYF
TGTGCCAGTAGTCCGGATCGACTAGCGGGAGAGGGAGACATTCAGTACTTC
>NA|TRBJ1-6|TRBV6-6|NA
CASRPQGSPLHF
TGTGCCAGCAGACCCCAGGGTTCACCCCTCCACTTT
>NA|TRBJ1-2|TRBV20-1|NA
CSARLAANYGYTF
TGCAGTGCTAGATTGGCAGCCAACTATGGCTACACCTTC
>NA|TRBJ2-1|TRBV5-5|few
CASSLPGTAQFF
TGTGCCAGCAGCTTGCCGGGAACGGCCCAGTTCTTC
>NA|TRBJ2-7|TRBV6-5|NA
CASSYSFLSSEQYF
TGTGCCAGCAGTTACTCGTTTCTGTCGAGCGAGCAGTACTTC
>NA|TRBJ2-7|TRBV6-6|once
CASSLNPEEQYF
TGTGCCAGCAGCCTCAATCCCGAGGAGCAGTACTTC
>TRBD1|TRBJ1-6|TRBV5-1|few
CASSLDGTGSPLHF
TGCGCCAGCAGCTTGGATGGGACAGGGTCACCCCTCCACTTT
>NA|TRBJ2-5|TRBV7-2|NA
CASSLAVGVGETQYF
TGTGCCAGCAGCTTAGCGGTTGGGGTTGGAGAGACCCAGTACTTC
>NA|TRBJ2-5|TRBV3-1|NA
CASSQDVARQTQYF
TGTGCCAGCAGCCAAGACGTAGCTAGGCAGACCCAGTACTTC
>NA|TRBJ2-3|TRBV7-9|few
CANYYLRGTDTQYF
TGTGCCAACTACTACCTCAGGGGCACAGATACGCAGTATTTT
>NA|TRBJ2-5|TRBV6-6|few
CASRLQGRGRETQYF
TGTGCCAGCAGGTTACAGGGGAGGGGACGAGAGACCCAGTACTTC
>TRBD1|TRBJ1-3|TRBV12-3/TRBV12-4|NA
CATTTGLGNTIYF
TGTGCCACGACGACAGGGTTAGGAAACACCATATATTTT
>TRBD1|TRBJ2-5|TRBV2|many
CASRGTGQETQYF
TGTGCCAGCAGAGGGACAGGCCAAGAGACCCAGTACTTC
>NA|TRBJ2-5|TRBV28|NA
CASSQLSGRGEETQYF
TGTGCCAGCAGTCAGTTGTCGGGCAGGGGTGAAGAGACCCAGTACTTC
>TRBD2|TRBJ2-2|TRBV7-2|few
CASSVNSGIGTGELFF
TGTGCCAGCAGCGTTAATAGCGGGATTGGCACCGGGGAGCTGTTTTTT
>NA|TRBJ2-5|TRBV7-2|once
CASSMKGAAETQYF
TGTGCCAGCAGCATGAAGGGCGCGGCAGAGACCCAGTACTTC
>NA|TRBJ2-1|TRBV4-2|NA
CASSQDVGDDEQFF
TGTGCCAGCAGCCAAGATGTGGGAGACGATGAGCAGTTCTTC
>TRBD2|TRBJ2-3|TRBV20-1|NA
CSAREPGTITDTQYF
TGCAGTGCTAGAGAACCCGGGACTATAACAGATACGCAGTATTTT
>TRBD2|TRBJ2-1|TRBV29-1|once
CSARTSGSINEQFF
TGCAGCGCCCGGACTAGCGGGAGTATAAATGAGCAGTTCTTC
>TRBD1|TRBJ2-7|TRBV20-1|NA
CSAEDRGTDEQYF
TGCAGCGCGGAGGACAGGGGAACGGACGAGCAGTACTTC
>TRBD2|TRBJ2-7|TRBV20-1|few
CSARDGTSGDYEQYF
TGCAGTGCTAGAGATGGCACTAGCGGGGATTACGAGCAGTACTTC
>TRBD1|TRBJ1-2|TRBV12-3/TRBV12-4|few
CASSPGTGYMDGCTF
TGTGCCAGCAGCCCGGGGACAGGGTATATGGATGGCTGCACCTTC
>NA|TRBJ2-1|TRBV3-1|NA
CASNQVSSSYNEQFF
TGTGCCAGCAACCAAGTTAGTAGCTCCTACAATGAGCAGTTCTTC
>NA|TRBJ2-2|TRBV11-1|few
CASRRSRGGGTGELFF
TGTGCCAGCCGGCGATCGCGGGGAGGAGGCACCGGGGAGCTGTTTTTT
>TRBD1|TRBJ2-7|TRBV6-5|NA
CASSRSGTAYEQYF
TGTGCCAGCAGTCGCTCCGGGACAGCTTACGAGCAGTACTTC
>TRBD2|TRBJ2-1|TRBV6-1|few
CASSDGVAGDNAQFF
TGTGCCAGCAGTGATGGGGTAGCGGGAGACAATGCGCAGTTCTTC
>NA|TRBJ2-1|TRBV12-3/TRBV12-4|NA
CACSLAGQGPYNEQFF
TGTGCCTGCAGTTTAGCGGGACAGGGACCTTACAATGAGCAGTTCTTC
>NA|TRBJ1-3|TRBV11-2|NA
CASSHRFSGNTIYF
TGTGCCAGCAGCCACAGGTTCTCTGGAAACACCATATATTTT
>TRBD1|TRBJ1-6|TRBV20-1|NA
CSARETGFAYNSPLHF
TGCAGTGCTAGAGAGACAGGGTTCGCCTATAATTCACCCCTCCACTTT
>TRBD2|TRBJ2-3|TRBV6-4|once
CASSEGGGAADTQYF
TGTGCCAGCAGTGAAGGCGGGGGGGCGGCAGATACGCAGTATTTT
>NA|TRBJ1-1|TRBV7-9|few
CASSLDGRTEAFF
TGTGCCAGCAGCTTAGACGGGCGGACTGAAGCTTTCTTT
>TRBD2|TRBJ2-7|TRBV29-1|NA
CSALAGTYEQYF
TGCAGCGCCTTAGCGGGGACCTACGAGCAGTACTTC
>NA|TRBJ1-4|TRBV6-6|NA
CASDYGTNEKLFF
TGTGCCAGCGACTACGGCACTAATGAAAAACTGTTTTTT
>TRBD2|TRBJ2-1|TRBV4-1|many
CASRPSGSNEQFF
TGCGCCAGCAGGCCTAGCGGGAGCAATGAGCAGTTCTTC
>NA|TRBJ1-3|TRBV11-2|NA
CASSLARGGNTIYF
TGTGCCAGCAGCTTAGCAAGGGGCGGAAACACCATATATTTT
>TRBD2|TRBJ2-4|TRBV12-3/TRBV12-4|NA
CASTLAGANIRYF
TGTGCCAGCACCCTAGCGGGAGCGAACATTCGGTACTTC
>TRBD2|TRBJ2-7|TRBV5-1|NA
CASSSPPGLAGGVNEQYF
TGCGCCAGCAGCTCACCCCCGGGACTAGCGGGAGGGGTCAACGAGCAGTACTTC
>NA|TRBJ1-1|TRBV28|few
CASRPNAGHMNTEAFF
TGTGCCAGCAGACCTAATGCGGGACATATGAACACTGAAGCTTTCTTT
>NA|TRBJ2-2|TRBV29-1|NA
CSVEAVPTGDLFF
TGCAGCGTTGAGGCAGTCCCCACCGGGGATCTGTTTTTT
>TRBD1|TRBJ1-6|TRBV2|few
CASSEGWTGGNSPLHF
TGTGCCAGCAGTGAAGGGTGGACAGGGGGCAATTCACCCCTCCACTTT
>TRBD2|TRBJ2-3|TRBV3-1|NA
CASSQDFAGGADTQYF
TGTGCCAGCAGCCAAGATTTCGCGGGAGGTGCAGATACGCAGTATTTT
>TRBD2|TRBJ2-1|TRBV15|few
CATSLTGGGEQFF
TGTGCCACCAGCCTGACGGGAGGGGGTGAGCAGTTCTTC
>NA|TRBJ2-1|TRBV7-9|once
CAARRGGGLDEQFF
TGTGCCGCCCGCAGGGGAGGAGGGCTGGATGAGCAGTTCTTC
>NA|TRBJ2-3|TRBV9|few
CASSVGPGMGTDTQYF
TGTGCCAGCAGCGTAGGACCAGGGATGGGAACAGATACGCAGTATTTT
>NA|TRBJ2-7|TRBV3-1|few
CASSQVGGLGYEQYF
TGTGCCAGCAGCCAAGTCGGCGGGCTAGGCTACGAGCAGTACTTC
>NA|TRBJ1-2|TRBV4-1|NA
CASSQVAETNYGYTF
TGCGCCAGCAGCCAAGTGGCGGAAACTAACTATGGCTACACCTTC
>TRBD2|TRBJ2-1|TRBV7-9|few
CASTHGGGVSEQFF
TGTGCCAGCACCCACGGGGGAGGGGTGAGTGAGCAGTTCTTC
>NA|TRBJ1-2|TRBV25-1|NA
CASSEFEGANYGYTF
TGTGCCAGCAGTGAATTCGAGGGGGCTAACTATGGCTACACCTTC
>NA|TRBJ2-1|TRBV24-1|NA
CATGPDDYNEQFF
TGTGCCACCGGCCCAGACGACTACAATGAGCAGTTCTTC
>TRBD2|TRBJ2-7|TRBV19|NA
CASRRTSGPPYEQYF
TGTGCCAGTAGAAGGACTAGCGGGCCACCCTACGAGCAGTACTTC
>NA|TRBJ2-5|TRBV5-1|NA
CASSSEKATQYF
TGCGCCAGCAGCTCGGAAAAAGCGACCCAGTACTTC
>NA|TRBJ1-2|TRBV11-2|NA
CASSPDSPYGYTF
TGTGCCAGCAGCCCGGACAGTCCCTATGGCTACACCTTC
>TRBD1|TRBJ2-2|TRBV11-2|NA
CASSFTGQGAGGLFF
TGTGCCAGCAGCTTTACAGGACAGGGGGCCGGGGGGCTGTTTTTT
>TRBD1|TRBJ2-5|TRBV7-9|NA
CASSEDLDRVGETQYF
TGTGCCAGCAGCGAGGATCTCGACAGGGTAGGGGAGACCCAGTACTTC
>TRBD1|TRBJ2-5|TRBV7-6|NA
CASSVGTGFMGTQYF
TGTGCCAGCAGCGTAGGGACAGGGTTTATGGGGACCCAGTACTTC
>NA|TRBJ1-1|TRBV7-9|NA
CASIQPTGNWEAFF
TGTGCCAGCATCCAACCCACAGGGAATTGGGAAGCTTTCTTT